The subject of this entry is one T cell receptor (beta chain). Its antigen is still unknown. Base qualities are missing; no much larger clone stands one base away. This sample was taken from a study of human T cells and chemical hapten exposure (dated by TCRdb to the early 2020s). The study in broad terms: For sensitization, 2% DPC in acetone was applied to a 2 cm by 2 cm area of upper inner arm skin. Blood for TCR sequencing was provided by twenty-nine alopecia patients at one to four time points (pre-sensitization, 2, 6 and 24 weeks). Peripheral blood TCR repertoire changes were tracked in vivo in alopecia patients during primary and secondary sensitization to the hapten diphenylcyclopropenone (DPC). Patch testing on the upper back used Finn chambers containing 0.01% DPC, with scoring done after 6 days according to International Contact Dermatitis Research Group standards. Blood was sampled from patients pre-sensitization (week 0) and at 2, 6 and about 24 weeks after DPC sensitization. Most of the patients in the cohort were female, and the cohort covered alopecia areata with under or over 50% scalp involvement, alopecia totalis and alopecia universalis. Weekly therapeutic DPC doses were additionally applied to the scalp of patients throughout the approximately 24-week study period. The libraries were sequenced as a pool, and the TCR yield per sample differed mostly because of small variations in library volumes within the pool. Results and caveats for the whole study, not just this receptor: Compared with pre-sensitization or healthy control sets, expanded TCRs formed significantly more large CDR3 similarity clusters, which is consistent with antigen-driven responses. A positive correlation was found between the number of PT1 expanded TCRs and patch test score, with significance reached at thresholds 8, 16 and 32 but not 4. Repeated subsampling changed both the strength of the expansion versus patch-test correlation and the threshold at which the correlation became significant. All patients had alopecia, a presumed autoimmune disease, so their immune response might differ from that of healthy individuals. No change with DPC sensitization was found in the number of TCRs above 1 in 1000 frequency, and no evidence of global repertoire structure alterations was found.

Library generation was performed with RACE. The sequencer listed for this sample is NextSeq 500. During library preparation, unique molecular identifiers were attached to individual cDNA molecules so that TCRs could be counted in a quantitative, reproducible way. For every blood RNA sample, sequencing covered both the TCR alpha and TCR beta chains. Under the source paper's analysis protocol: A median of about 87,000 TCRs per sample was observed, with a range of roughly 23,224 to 700,000. V, J and CDR3 annotation of the TCR reads was performed with the Decombinator software suite. For the PS versus PT1 abundance plots, all samples were subsampled to the same number of TCRs (28,000). Expanded TCRs were defined as absent before sensitization and observed at least eight times at the 2-week time point. TCRdb itself trimmed the public reads at Q25 with fastp, ran MiXCR and retained productive beta chains. Rows merge per CDR3 protein into single entries with the most common DNA and genes. The V and J calls were not made by the authors but by TCRdb's processing. The table for this sample lists 84,000 or so distinct CDR3 sequences; more than 8.5% of them were counted only once. 2% to 2.5% of the sample goes to the ten largest clones.

The time point label corresponds to: patch test 2, 6 weeks after DPC sensitization. The treatment or condition label corresponds to: therapeutic diphenylcyclopropenone sensitization with weekly scalp DPC. At each patch-test visit, blood was drawn before the patch test was applied. To be eligible, patients had to be aged 18 to 70, diagnosed with alopecia and judged suitable for DPC therapy, while pregnant patients were excluded. Unfractionated whole blood was collected in Tempus Blood RNA tubes, and total RNA was extracted from that blood. There are 15 amino acids in the CDR3, from cysteine to phenylalanine inclusive. Here the CDR3 DNA is all that survives: 45 bases in frame from base 1. The germline V gene yields MDHEN for CDR1 and SYDVKM for CDR2. Compared with germline, V lacks 2 bases and J lacks 4 bases; bases without a gene match: 4.

This clonotype originated in a woman in her 30s with alopecia areata. Some clones in this sample may be carry-over from other donors' samples. The material was whole blood, obtained in connection with sensitization to the hapten diphenylcyclopropenone (DPC). The chain joins TRBV28 to TRBJ2-3, with TRBD2 matching 9 junction bases. The nucleotide sequence reads as follows: TGTGCCAGCAGTTTACGTGCGGGGGGGCCAGATACGCAGTATTTT. It codes for CASSLRAGGPDTQYF.